This TCR beta chain was sequenced for a study of blood T cell repertoires in COVID-19. Study context: Samples taken during acute and convalescent COVID-19 were collected in the United States, Italy and Spain. T cells, B-cell-depleted T cells, or PBMCs provided the cDNA or gDNA that served as material.

Participants, about 18 to 90 years old, spanned fewer than 30 US areas. The CDR3 totals 16 residues. Trimming took off 3 bases at V and 6 bases at J, with 18 bases between the two ends. Germline values: CDR1 MDHEN, CDR2 SYDVKM. Per the study methods: For nucleated cells, counts were estimated from reference gene primer amplification. Sequencing was performed with immunoSEQ multiplex PCR; in TCRdb, only in-frame clones are kept and a portion is missing. Clone size and the V and J calls come from that table; the DNA yielded D and trimming. The sample lists 350,000 to 400,000 clones; 75% to 90% were seen once.

The source of this sequence is a man in his late teens or twenties who had recovered from COVID-19. This chain links TRBV28 with TRBJ1-5; D is unclear. Material: PBMCs or T cells enriched from blood (not recorded which). Here the CDR3 DNA reads TGTGCCAGCAGTTTGGGTTTGGATCCTCGGGTTCAGCCCCAGCATTTT. It yields the protein CASSLGLDPRVQPQHF.